This note documents a single TCR beta chain sequence. What it binds is unknown. The use of a sample-barcoded 5' primer and a J-beta primer mix characterized a second PCR of roughly 7 to 12 cycles. TCRdb reprocessed the 5' RACE reads with MiXCR, giving one entry per CDR3 protein. The sample lists around 1,500,000 distinct CDR3 sequences; 28% were seen once. The trim removed 3 bases at V and 9 bases at J, leaving 11 bases unmatched. CDR1 is LNHDA, CDR2 SQIVND, per germline (reference sequence). This CDR3 has 16 residues. This sample was included in a study of blood T cells in healthy people across ages. Study-level results: Correlation between TCR beta diversity and naive T cell percentage was strong.

Specimen: blood. The rearrangement uses TRBV19 and TRBJ1-6; 7 nucleotides match TRBD1. The source is a woman aged 25 to 39 in good health. CDR3 loop: CASSIGRGVSGSPLHF. CDR3 DNA: TGTGCCAGTAGTATTGGCAGGGGGGTGTCCGGTTCACCCCTCCACTTT.